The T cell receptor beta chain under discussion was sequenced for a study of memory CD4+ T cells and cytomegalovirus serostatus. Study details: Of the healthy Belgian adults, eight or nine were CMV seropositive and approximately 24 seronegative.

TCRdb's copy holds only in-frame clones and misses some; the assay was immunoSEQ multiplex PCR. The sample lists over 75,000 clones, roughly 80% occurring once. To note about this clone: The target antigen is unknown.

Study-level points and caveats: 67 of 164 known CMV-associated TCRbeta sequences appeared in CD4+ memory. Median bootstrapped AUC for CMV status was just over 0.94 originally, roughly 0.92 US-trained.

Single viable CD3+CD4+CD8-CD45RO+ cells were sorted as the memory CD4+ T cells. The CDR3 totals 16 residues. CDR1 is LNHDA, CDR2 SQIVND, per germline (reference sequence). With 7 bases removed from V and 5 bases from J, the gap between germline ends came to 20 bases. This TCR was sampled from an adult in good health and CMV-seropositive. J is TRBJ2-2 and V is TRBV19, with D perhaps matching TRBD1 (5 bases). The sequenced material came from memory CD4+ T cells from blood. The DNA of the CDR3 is TGTGCCAGTACCACCGAGGCGGCAGGGCGGACCGGGGAGCTGTTTTTT. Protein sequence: CASTTEAAGRTGELFF.